This TCR beta chain was captured by sequencing in a study of cytomegalovirus exposure and HLA in healthy donors. The overall study: Among about 190 million T cells, an earlier analysis found 117 million unique TCR beta sequences.

Germline assignment: CDR1 MNHNS and CDR2 SASEGT. Trimming removed 8 bases at V and 1 base at J, with 15 bases between. CDR3 length: 15 residues. This clone was detected only once. Its antigen is as yet unknown. Study-wide findings and caveats: A later analysis found that most CMV-associated TCR beta chains appeared HLA-restricted. Investigators reported 164 TCR beta chains as tied to cytomegalovirus.

A multiplex PCR was run with 60 Vbeta primers and 13 Jbeta primers. Authors' analysis steps: Approximately 78 million unique TCR beta chains, roughly 11 million of them shared, were counted by a later analysis. Assay used: immunoSEQ multiplex PCR; TCRdb lists only in-frame clones, some missing. V and J calls plus clone size are reproduced from that table; the DNA served to infer D and trimming. Among about 120,000 clones listed, over 75% were seen once. The specimen sequenced was PBMCs. V gene TRBV6-1 combines with J gene TRBJ2-1; D perhaps matches TRBD2 (6 bases). This sequence originates from a woman under 30 in good health and CMV-seronegative. The CDR3 is CASVFLAVSYNEQFF. The CDR3 coding sequence is TGTGCCAGCGTCTTTTTAGCGGTGTCCTACAATGAGCAGTTCTTC.